This T cell receptor beta chain was profiled in a study of CXCR3-negative and CXCR3-positive naive CD8 T cells (dated by TCRdb to about 2019). A note on the overall study: In total, some 140 million TRB reads were obtained, which works out to roughly 1.5 +/- 0.3 million reads per library. Diversity and physicochemical repertoire analyses covered approximately 10 donors pooled from two independent experiments. Naive subsets from five or six donors and memory cells from 3 donors were included in the TRBV-TRBJ cluster analysis.

For this clonotype: Its antigen has not been determined.

The full study reports these points: CXCR3 expression partially decreased after cryopreservation, so most assays used freshly isolated PBMCs. Both naive subsets had comparably high repertoire diversity, while memory CD8+ T cells had much lower repertoire diversity. Because surface CD5, which is linked to self-reactivity in mice, was comparable between the naive subsets, TCR interaction strength was also inferred from TRB CDR3 physicochemical properties. TRB CDR3s from CXCR3-positive naive cells showed higher hydrophobicity (lower Kidera factor 4), lower energy, and higher strength and volume indices than CXCR3-negative naive cells. Similar TRBV-TRBJ usage was shown by naive CXCR3-negative and CXCR3-positive cells from the same donor, whereas distinct patterns were shown by memory cells.

For each CD8+ T cell subset, flow sorting was done in triplicate, and 310,000 or so cells per subset went directly into RLT lysis buffer. To exclude memory contaminants, naive CD8+ T cells were stringently defined as CD45RO-CCR7+CD27+CD95-. Peripheral blood mononuclear cells were isolated from buffy coats using standard density gradient centrifugation. A FACSAria III was used to flow-sort naive CXCR3-negative and CXCR3-positive CD8+ T cells. Total RNA was extracted from sorted cells with an RNeasy Mini Kit. The instrument given in TCRdb is NextSeq 550. The Human TCR Profiling Kit (MiLaboratory) was used to prepare UMI-labeled 5' RACE TRB cDNA libraries. The full amount of extracted RNA was used for cDNA synthesis, and the full amount of resulting cDNA was used for PCR amplification. Libraries were prepared in parallel with an identical number of PCR cycles. The source study handled its data this way. With a minimum of two reads required per UMI, MIGEC and MiXCR pulled out about 50,000 +/- 10,000 unique UMI-labeled TRB cDNA molecules from each library. On average, approximately 40,000 +/- 10,000 functional in-frame TRB CDR3 nucleotide clonotypes lacking stop codons were found per library. After each sample was downsampled to 5000 UMI-labeled TRB molecules, VDJtools was used to calculate diversity metrics such as normalized Shannon-Wiener and Chao1. Clonotype-size-weighted physicochemical properties of the central five CDR3 residues (interaction energy, strength, volume and Kidera factor 4) were computed in VDJtools. TCRdb reprocessed the reads and assigns one entry to each CDR3 protein sequence, leaving out DNA. TCRdb, rather than the study authors, made the V and J calls. In this sample's table one finds roughly 100,000 distinct CDR3 sequences. 0.38% of the sample rests with the top ten.

The germline V gene (reference sequence) gives CDR1 as SEHNR and CDR2 as FQNEAQ. The CDR3 goes from the cysteine to the phenylalanine over 14 residues. The nucleotide record is missing. The chain couples TRBV7-9 to TRBJ2-7; the TCRdb call, TRBD1, lacks DNA for checking. The material sequenced was naive CXCR3+ CD8+ T cells from blood. The sample's cell subset or site label, decoded: CD45RO-CCR7+CD27+CD95- naive CD8+ T cells expressing CXCR3 (TNR3+). The receptor was isolated from a human donor in good health. Some clones in this sample may be carry-over from other donors' samples. The CDR3 reads CASSLVVPPYEQYF.